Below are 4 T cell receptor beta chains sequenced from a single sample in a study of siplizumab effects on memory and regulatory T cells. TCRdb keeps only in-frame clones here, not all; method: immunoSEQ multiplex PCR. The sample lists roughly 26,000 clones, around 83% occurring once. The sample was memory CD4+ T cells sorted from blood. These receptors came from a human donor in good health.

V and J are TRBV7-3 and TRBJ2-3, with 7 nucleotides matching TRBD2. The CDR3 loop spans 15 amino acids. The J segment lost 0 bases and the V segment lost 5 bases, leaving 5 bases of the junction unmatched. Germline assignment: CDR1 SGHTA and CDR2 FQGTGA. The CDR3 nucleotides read TGTGCCAGCAGCCCTGATAGCGGGAGCACAGATACGCAGTATTTT. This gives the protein CASSPDSGSTDTQYF.

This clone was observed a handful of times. The CDR3 DNA is TGTGCCAGCGCGAATCAGGGGGCAACTAATGAAAAACTGTTTTTT. Translation gives CASANQGATNEKLFF. This chain links TRBV19 with TRBJ1-4; 7 nucleotides match TRBD1. Germline CDR1 is LNHDA and CDR2 is SQIVND (reference sequence). CDR3 length equals 15 residues. Trimming at V came to 9 bases and at J to 0 bases, leaving 7 bases not matched to a gene.

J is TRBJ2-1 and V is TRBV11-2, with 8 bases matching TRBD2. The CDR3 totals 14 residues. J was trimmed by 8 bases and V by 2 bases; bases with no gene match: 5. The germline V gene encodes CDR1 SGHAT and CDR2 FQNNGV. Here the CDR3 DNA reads TGTGCCAGCAGCTTAAGCGGGACTAGATATGAGCAGTTCTTC. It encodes CASSLSGTRYEQFF.

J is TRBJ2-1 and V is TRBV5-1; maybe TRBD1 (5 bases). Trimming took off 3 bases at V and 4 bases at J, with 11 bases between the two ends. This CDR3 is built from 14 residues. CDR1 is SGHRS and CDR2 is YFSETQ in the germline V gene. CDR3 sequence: CASSSDSAYNEQFF. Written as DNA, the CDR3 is TGCGCCAGCAGCTCCGACAGTGCATACAATGAGCAGTTCTTC.